The 31 T cell receptor beta chains in this list originate from one sample, sequenced in a study of T cells in Graves' hyperthyroidism and ophthalmopathy. RNA transcripts served as the template for amplifying TCR beta CDR3 regions. First-round RT-PCR targeting the TCR CDR3 was performed with the HTBI primer set. TCRdb reprocessed the multiplex PCR reads via MiXCR and lists one record per CDR3 protein. The sample includes 250,000 or so distinct CDR3 sequences, roughly 15% of them seen just once. Sequencing input: blood. These receptors came from a woman aged 50 to 60 with Graves' hyperthyroidism that later progressed to Graves' ophthalmopathy.

This clonotype was seen only a few times. J is TRBJ2-7 and V is TRBV20-1; 8 bases are shared with TRBD2. V lost 8 bases to trimming and J lost 7 bases; unmatched junction nucleotides: 13. This CDR3 comprises 13 residues. Germline values: CDR1 DFQATT, CDR2 SNEGSKA (reference sequence). This chain's CDR3 is CSTDSGILAEQYF. In DNA, the CDR3 is TGCAGTACAGATAGCGGGATATTGGCGGAGCAGTACTTC.

This clonotype has ten or more counts. V is TRBV2 and J is TRBJ1-2; D gene uncertain. This CDR3 has 14 amino acids. V lost 4 bases to trimming and J lost 2 bases, with 11 bases between them. Germline CDR1 reads SNHLY; CDR2 reads FYNNEI. The chain's CDR3 is CASSGLNLNYGYTF. CDR3 sequence (DNA): TGTGCCAGCAGTGGGCTAAATTTAAACTATGGCTACACCTTC. Supplemented by reference TRBV2 and TRBJ1-2, the full variable domain reads EPEVTQTPSHQVTQMGQEVILRCVPISNHLYFYWYRQILGQKVEFLVSFYNNEISEKSEIFDDQFSVERPDGSNFTLKIRSTKLEDSAMYFCASSGLNLNYGYTFGSGTRLTVV.

This clonotype was observed many times. An end of the junction differs from the germline gene, which may be a read error. This chain links TRBV7-7 with TRBJ2-1, with TRBD1 matching 9 bases. The CDR3 sequence is 13 residues long. The germline V gene encodes CDR1 SSHAT and CDR2 FNYEAQ (reference sequence). The CDR3 sequence is CASSLDRGNEQFF. CDR3 DNA: TGTGCTAGCAGCTTGGACAGGGGCAATGAGCAGTTCTTC.

The V and J genes are TRBV25-1 and TRBJ2-2; no clear D gene. Trimming took 0 bases from V and 3 from J, leaving 5 bases between them. Germline V CDR1 and CDR2: MGHDK, SYGVNS. There are 14 residues in the CDR3. CDR3 protein: CASSEYGDTGELFF. The DNA of the CDR3 is TGTGCCAGCAGTGAATATGGCGACACCGGGGAGCTGTTTTTT.

This clonotype showed up just a few times. The rearrangement links TRBV6-1 to TRBJ1-6; D is undetermined. The length of the CDR3 is 14 residues. Germline loops: CDR1 MNHNS, CDR2 SASEGT. V was cut by 7 bases and J by 7 bases, with 14 bases left in between. Written as DNA, the CDR3 is TGTGCCAGCACCAAGTCGGTCGACAATTCACCCCTCCACTTT. Its translation: CASTKSVDNSPLHF.

Many counts were recorded for this clonotype. The chain employs TRBV20-1 and TRBJ2-3; no firm D call. CDR3 length equals 13 residues. Germline V gene data show CDR1 as DFQATT and CDR2 as SNEGSKA (reference sequence). Between the trimmed V and J ends, which lost 8 bases and 2 bases, there was a span of 14 bases. The CDR3 DNA sequence: TGCAGTCCTCAGCGCCCCGACACAGATACGCAGTATTTT. Its translation: CSPQRPDTDTQYF.

This clonotype was detected many times. This chain connects TRBV6-2 or TRBV6-3 to TRBJ2-3, with 7 positions matching TRBD2. The CDR3 totals 14 residues. V was pared by 7 bases and J by 4 bases, with 8 bases of the junction left unmatched. CDR1 and CDR2 from the germline V gene are MNHEY and SVGEGT. The CDR3 here is CASTLAGVADTQYF. CDR3 nucleotides: TGTGCCAGCACCTTGGCGGGAGTCGCAGATACGCAGTATTTT.

This clonotype was recorded a few times. CDR3 sequence reads: CASSPRTSGEGQFF. CDR3 nucleotide sequence: TGTGCCAGCAGTCCACGGACTAGCGGGGAGGGGCAGTTCTTC. This sequence joins TRBV6-4 and TRBJ2-1; 12 bases align to TRBD2. V lost 5 bases, J lost 12 bases, and 8 bases stayed unmatched. Per the germline V gene, CDR1 is MRHNA and CDR2 is SNTAGT. The CDR3 is made up of 14 amino acids.

This clonotype has a count of ten or more. This sequence joins TRBV20-1 and TRBJ1-2; D may be TRBD1 (5 bases). V lost 5 bases to trimming and J lost 5 bases, with 15 bases between them. This CDR3 is 13 amino acids long. Germline V CDR1 and CDR2: DFQATT, SNEGSKA (reference sequence). The CDR3 DNA sequence: TGCAGTGCTGGTGTACAGGACAATTATGGCTACACCTTC. Amino acids: CSAGVQDNYGYTF.

The sample holds many counts of this clonotype. The chain couples TRBV18 to TRBJ1-2; D remains ambiguous. Germline loops: CDR1 KGHSH, CDR2 LQKENI. V shed 3 bases and J shed 2 bases, with 4 bases lying between them. This CDR3 comprises 12 residues. The CDR3 nucleotides read TGTGCCAGCTCACCCGGCAACTATGGCTACACCTTC. Translating it yields CASSPGNYGYTF. Drawing the rest from reference TRBV18 and TRBJ1-2, the complete variable domain is NAGVMQNPRHLVRRRGQEARLRCSPMKGHSHVYWYRQLPEEGLKFMVYLQKENIIDESGMPKERFSAEFPKEGPSILRIQQVVRGDSAAYFCASSPGNYGYTFGSGTRLTVV.

In its sample, this clonotype was seen a few times. The genes are TRBV4-1 and TRBJ2-5; D ambiguous. There are 15 residues in the CDR3. V lost 3 bases and J lost 5, with 16 bases in between. The germline CDR1 and CDR2 sequences are MGHRA and YSYEKL. CDR3: CASSHPEESGETQYF. CDR3 coding DNA: TGCGCCAGCAGCCACCCCGAGGAGTCCGGGGAGACCCAGTACTTC.

This clonotype was detected many times. The CDR3 loop reads CASSPSRVLTQYF. The CDR3 bases are TGTGCCAGCAGCCCGAGCCGGGTGTTGACCCAGTACTTC. The rearrangement links TRBV7-9 to TRBJ2-5; D is ambiguous. Per the germline V gene, CDR1 is SEHNR and CDR2 is FQNEAQ (reference sequence). Trimming cost V 5 bases and J 7 bases, with 14 bases left between them. The CDR3 runs to 13 residues.

This clonotype was picked up many times. For the CDR3, the DNA is TGCGCCAGCAGTTTTGGACAGGGGCAGCCCCAGCATTTT. Encoded protein: CASSFGQGQPQHF. The chain uses TRBV10-2 and TRBJ1-5; the match to TRBD1 covers 9 bases. In germline, CDR1 is WSHSY, CDR2 SAAADI. V shed 5 bases and J 7 bases; nucleotides not matched to a gene: 3. The CDR3 has 13 amino acids.

This clonotype occurred a few times. A much bigger clone sits one base away, suggesting this may be a read error. As DNA, the CDR3 is TGTGCCAGCAGCCGCTGGGGACAGTGTGACACTGAAGCTTTCTTT. It yields the protein CASSRWGQCDTEAFF. J is TRBJ1-1 and V is TRBV28; TRBD1 aligns across 7 bases. J gave up 3 bases and V 6 bases, and 10 bases lay outside the gene matches. Germline V gene sequence: CDR1 MDHEN, CDR2 SYDVKM. The CDR3 runs 15 residues.

This clonotype has ten or more counts. The gene calls are TRBV6-1 and TRBJ2-7; TRBD2 matches at 12 bases. Trimming removed 6 bases from V and 7 bases from J; junction bases left unmatched: 13. Germline V lookup: CDR1 MNHNS, CDR2 SASEGT. This CDR3 is built from 16 residues. CDR3 in DNA: TGTGCCAGCAGGCAAGCCGGGACTAGCGGGTCCGGAGAGCAGTACTTC. Translated: CASRQAGTSGSGEQYF.

This clonotype occurred many times. The chain has TRBV6-2 or TRBV6-3 and TRBJ2-1; no clear D. V was cut by 8 bases and J by 0 bases, with 14 bases left in between. The CDR3 has 15 residues. Germline loops: CDR1 MNHEY, CDR2 SVGEGT. The DNA for the CDR3 is TGTGCCAGCTCCAAGGACCTTCCCTCCTACAATGAGCAGTTCTTC. It yields the protein CASSKDLPSYNEQFF.

This clonotype was seen at least ten times. This sequence joins TRBV10-1 and TRBJ1-2; weak D call: TRBD1 (5 bases). CDR3 length: 13 amino acids. The V and J ends lost 4 bases and 3 bases respectively, with 9 bases between them. Looked up from germline, CDR1 is WNHNN and CDR2 is SYGVQD (reference sequence). CDR3 sequence (DNA): TGCGCCAGCAGTGCCGGGACGGACTATGGCTACACCTTC. Its protein is CASSAGTDYGYTF.

Remarks on this clonotype: A much larger clonotype is one base distant, so this may be a read error. The chain employs TRBV7-9 and TRBJ2-1; the D gene is possibly TRBD1 (6 bases). Trimming took 3 bases from V and 4 from J, leaving 10 bases between them. The CDR3 length is 14 residues. Germline V gene lookup returns CDR1 SEHNR and CDR2 FQNEAQ (reference sequence). This CDR3 is CASSFHRDYNEQFF. CDR3 coding DNA: TGTGCCAGCAGCTTTCACAGGGATTACAATGAGCAGTTCTTC.

The table lists this clonotype with many counts. The CDR3 loop is CSAEAQGARYGYTF. The CDR3 DNA follows: TGCAGCGCTGAGGCCCAGGGGGCTAGGTATGGCTACACCTTC. The chain joins TRBV29-1 to TRBJ1-2, with 8 bases lining up with TRBD1. Germline lookup yields CDR1 SQVTM and CDR2 ANQGSEA. The CDR3 loop spans 14 amino acids. The V segment lost 7 bases and the J segment 5 bases; nucleotides outside the gene matches: 12.

This clonotype was seen many times. The chain's CDR3 is CASSLLGVGTEAFF. The CDR3 bases are TGTGCCAGCAGTTTATTAGGGGTAGGCACTGAAGCTTTCTTT. This rearrangement joins TRBV12-3 or TRBV12-4 to TRBJ1-1; D may be TRBD1 (5 bases). Trimming left V 2 bases short and J 4 bases short, with 11 bases between. CDR3 size: 14 residues.

This clonotype was recorded many times. This sequence joins TRBV5-1 and TRBJ2-3; 8 bases match TRBD2. The CDR3 is 15 residues long. The V and J ends lost 7 bases and 4 bases, in that order; junction bases with no gene match: 11. Per the germline V gene, CDR1 is SGHRS and CDR2 is YFSETQ. DNA for the CDR3: TGCGCCAGCCGACGAACGGGACTAGGGCCAGATACGCAGTATTTT. It codes for CASRRTGLGPDTQYF.

This clonotype was seen many times. CDR3 bases: TGTGCCATCAGTGAGTTCCCAGGGGGTAACACTGAAGCTTTCTTT. Its translation: CAISEFPGGNTEAFF. The gene calls are TRBV10-3 and TRBJ1-1; 7 bases are a match to TRBD1. The germline V gene has CDR1 ENHRY and CDR2 SYGVKD. This CDR3 comprises 15 residues. Unmatched junction bases numbered 4, after V lost 1 base and J lost 2 bases.

The chain links TRBV27 to TRBJ1-2; the match to TRBD1 covers 10 bases. From germline, CDR1 is MNHEY and CDR2 SMNVEV (reference sequence). Trimming at V came to 6 bases and at J to 4 bases, leaving 5 bases not matched to a gene. The CDR3 runs 14 residues. This chain's CDR3 is CASSPDRGLYGYTF. Written as DNA, the CDR3 is TGTGCCAGCAGCCCCGACAGGGGGCTCTATGGCTACACCTTC.

The chain uses TRBV10-3 and TRBJ1-6; TRBD1 is a possible D gene (5 bases). The V end was cut by 3 bases, the J end by 5 bases, with 11 bases between. CDR1 and CDR2 (germline): ENHRY, SYGVKD. There are 15 residues in the CDR3. CDR3 DNA sequence: TGTGCCATCAGTGATGGGCCAGGGAATAATTCACCCCTCCACTTT. Protein: CAISDGPGNNSPLHF.

This clonotype was seen many times. A read error is possible here, since a much larger clone lies one base away. The V and J genes are TRBV28 and TRBJ2-7, with D possibly matching TRBD1 (7 bases). V was trimmed by 3 bases and J by 2 bases, leaving 17 bases between them. The germline V gene has CDR1 MDHEN and CDR2 SYDVKM. CDR3 size: 16 residues. CDR3 loop: CASSFPHRGGAYEQYF. CDR3 sequence (DNA): TGTGCCAGCAGTTTCCCACACAGGGGAGGTGCCTACGAGCAGTACTTC.

This clonotype was picked up many times. This chain joins TRBV11-2 and TRBJ1-1; tentatively, D is TRBD1 (5 bases). Looked up from germline, CDR1 is SGHAT and CDR2 is FQNNGV. CDR3 length: 16 residues. The V end was cut by 1 base, the J end by 0 bases, with 12 bases between. In DNA, the CDR3 is TGTGCCAGCAGCTTAGGGCCCGGGACGGTGAACACTGAAGCTTTCTTT. Translated: CASSLGPGTVNTEAFF.

This clonotype was counted many times. The CDR3 nucleotides are TGTGCCAGCTCACCATTCGGAGACAGGGCCGCCTACGAGCAGTACTTC. This translates into CASSPFGDRAAYEQYF. V and J are TRBV18 and TRBJ2-7, with 7 bases fitting TRBD1. Trimming cost V 2 bases and J 2 bases; bases outside gene matches: 9. The CDR3 consists of 16 residues. The germline CDR1 and CDR2 sequences are KGHSH and LQKENI.

This clonotype was seen repeatedly, ten times or more. The chain uses TRBV28 and TRBJ1-2; 8 bases are shared with TRBD1. The CDR3 has 14 amino acids. Trimming at V came to 6 bases and at J to 10 bases, leaving 13 bases not matched to a gene. In germline, CDR1 is MDHEN, CDR2 SYDVKM. Here the CDR3 reads CASSPLPWTGPYTF. For the CDR3, the DNA is TGTGCCAGCAGCCCCCTCCCCTGGACAGGGCCCTACACCTTC.

Worth noting for this clonotype: A read error is possible here, since a much larger clone lies one base away. This rearrangement joins TRBV2 to TRBJ2-7; 7 bases agree with TRBD1. This CDR3 has 14 amino acids. Germline-derived CDR1 and CDR2 are SNHLY and FYNNEI. In DNA form, the CDR3 reads TGTGCCAGCAGTGCCCCGGGACAGACCTACAAGCAGTACTTC. This sequence encodes CASSAPGQTYKQYF. The full variable domain, in which reference TRBV2 and TRBJ2-7 provide the parts outside the CDR3, is EPEVTQTPSHQVTQMGQEVILRCVPISNHLYFYWYRQILGQKVEFLVSFYNNEISEKSEIFDDQFSVERPDGSNFTLKIRSTKLEDSAMYFCASSAPGQTYKQYFGPGTRLTVT.

V gene TRBV25-1 combines with J gene TRBJ2-7; D may match TRBD1 or TRBD2 (5 bases each). The CDR3 covers 13 residues. V was cut by 6 bases and J by 4 bases, with 13 bases left in between. Per the germline V gene, CDR1 is MGHDK and CDR2 is SYGVNS. The CDR3 sequence is CASRGVDWYEQYF. The CDR3 DNA reads TGTGCCAGCAGGGGGGTCGACTGGTACGAGCAGTACTTC.

Many counts were recorded for this clonotype. J is TRBJ1-1 and V is TRBV20-1; no reliable D call. Trimming took 5 bases from V and 4 from J, leaving 14 bases between them. The CDR3 contains 13 residues. Germline V gives CDR1 DFQATT, CDR2 SNEGSKA (reference sequence). CDR3 residues: CSAPNGGSTEAFF. The CDR3 DNA is TGCAGTGCTCCAAATGGAGGGAGCACTGAAGCTTTCTTT.